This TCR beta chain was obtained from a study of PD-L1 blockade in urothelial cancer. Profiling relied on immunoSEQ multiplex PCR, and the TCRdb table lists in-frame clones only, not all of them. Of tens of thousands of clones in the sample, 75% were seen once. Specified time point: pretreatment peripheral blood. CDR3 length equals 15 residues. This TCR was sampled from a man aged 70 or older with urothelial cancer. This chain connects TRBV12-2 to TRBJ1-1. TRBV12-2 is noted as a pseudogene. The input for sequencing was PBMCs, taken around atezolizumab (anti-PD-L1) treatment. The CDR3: CASRLEGPAGTEAFF. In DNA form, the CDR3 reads TGTGCAAGTCGCTTAGAAGGACCCGCGGGGACTGAAGCTTTCTTT.